The 27 T cell receptor beta chains presented below share a single source sample, sequenced in a study of blood T cell repertoires in COVID-19. Libraries were prepared by immunoSEQ multiplex PCR; TCRdb keeps only in-frame clonotypes and omits some of them. The top ten hold roughly 3.4% of the sample, which has about 350,000 clones, about 90% seen once. The sequenced material came from peripheral blood. The receptors derive from a woman aged 18-29 years who had recovered from COVID-19.

V usage is TRBV5-1 and J usage is TRBJ1-3, with D unclear. CDR3 size: 15 residues. V was shortened by 0 bases and J by 4 bases, with 11 bases between the two germline ends. Germline V gene data show CDR1 as SGHRS and CDR2 as YFSETQ. The CDR3 spells CASSLESGRGNTIYF. As DNA, the CDR3 is TGCGCCAGCAGCTTGGAGTCAGGTCGCGGAAACACCATATATTTT.

V is TRBV11-3 and J is TRBJ1-1; D gene uncertain. The CDR3 extends over 13 amino acids. Germline V gene sequence: CDR1 SGHNT, CDR2 YENEEA. With 6 bases removed from V and 6 bases from J, the gap between germline ends came to 14 bases. The CDR3 region has the DNA TGTGCCAGCAGTTATGGAGGGCTGGCTGAAGCTTTCTTT. It specifies CASSYGGLAEAFF.

The V and J genes are TRBV27 and TRBJ1-1; no clear D. This CDR3 comprises 15 residues. Germline V gene sequence: CDR1 MNHEY, CDR2 SMNVEV (reference sequence). V lost 5 bases and J lost 0, with 13 bases in between. CDR3 DNA: TGTGCCAGCAGTCTTTCAGGTAACATGAACACTGAAGCTTTCTTT. It codes for CASSLSGNMNTEAFF.

The chain recombines TRBV5-1 with TRBJ1-2, with D hard to call. CDR1 and CDR2 (germline): SGHRS, YFSETQ. This CDR3 comprises 14 residues. V was shortened by 4 bases and J by 0 bases, with 10 bases between the two germline ends. DNA of the CDR3: TGCGCCAGCAGCGTATCCGGGACTAACTATGGCTACACCTTC. It yields the protein CASSVSGTNYGYTF.

The V and J genes are TRBV6-6 and TRBJ2-7; TRBD2 matches at 7 bases. This CDR3 region has 16 residues. The V and J ends lost 0 bases and 2 bases, in that order; junction bases with no gene match: 7. Looked up from germline, CDR1 is MNHNY and CDR2 is SVGAGI (reference sequence). The CDR3 nucleotides are TGTGCCAGCAGTTACTCCGCCCCGGGGGGAACCTACGAGCAGTACGTC. Translation gives CASSYSAPGGTYEQYV.

The V and J genes are TRBV30 and TRBJ2-5; 9 bases match TRBD2. The CDR3 has 15 residues. Germline-derived CDR1 and CDR2 are GTSNPN and SVGIG (reference sequence). V lost 2 bases and J lost 11; bases outside the gene matches: 15. The DNA for the CDR3 is TGTGCCTGGAGTAAAAGCGGGAGGTCCCGGTCGAGGCAGTACTTC. It codes for CAWSKSGRSRSRQYF.

This chain connects TRBV4-3 to TRBJ1-4, with D possibly matching TRBD1 (5 bases). V dropped 4 bases and J dropped 7 bases, with 13 bases sitting between them. CDR1 and CDR2 from the germline V gene are LGHNA and YSLEER. The CDR3 extends over 14 amino acids. For the CDR3, the DNA is TGCGCCAGCAGCCCCCTCGGGGGGGGTGAAAAACTGTTTTTT. Protein: CASSPLGGGEKLFF.

CDR3 nucleotides: TGCGCCAGCAGCTTGGTGGGGCCGGACACTGAAGCTTTCTTT. Translation: CASSLVGPDTEAFF. V usage is TRBV5-1 and J usage is TRBJ1-1, with D maybe TRBD1 (5 bases). The CDR3 loop spans 14 amino acids. Germline values: CDR1 SGHRS, CDR2 YFSETQ. The V and J ends lost 0 bases and 3 bases respectively, with 9 bases between them.

The gene calls are TRBV7-9 and TRBJ1-2; 9 nucleotides match TRBD1. The trim removed 5 bases at V and 8 bases at J, leaving 15 bases unmatched. Germline CDR1 SEHNR, CDR2 FQNEAQ (reference sequence). The CDR3 length is 16 residues. CDR3 sequence: CASSIASGTGYEGYTF. DNA of the CDR3: TGTGCCAGCAGCATCGCCTCCGGGACAGGGTATGAAGGCTACACCTTC.

The V gene is TRBV19, the J gene TRBJ2-5; a possible D gene is TRBD2 (6 bases). This CDR3 has 14 residues. Germline V lookup: CDR1 LNHDA, CDR2 SQIVND (reference sequence). Trimming cost V 3 bases and J 3 bases, with 11 bases left between them. The CDR3 DNA reads TGTGCCAGTAGTATTAGTCCGGGGGAAGAGACCCAGTACTTC. Translation: CASSISPGEETQYF.

The rearrangement links TRBV11-3 to TRBJ1-4; 9 bases map to TRBD1. The CDR3 is made up of 16 amino acids. The trim removed 5 bases at V and 12 bases at J, leaving 16 bases unmatched. CDR1 and CDR2 (germline): SGHNT, YENEEA. The CDR3 coding sequence is TGTGCCAGCAGCAAAATCTCCGGGACAGGGTTTGGTGAACTGTTTTTT. This gives the protein CASSKISGTGFGELFF. The variable domain in full, with the rest retrieved from reference TRBV11-3 and TRBJ1-4, is EAGVVQSPRYKIIEKKQPVAFWCNPISGHNTLYWYLQNLGQGPELLIRYENEEAVDDSQLPKDRFSAERLKGVDSTLKIQPAELGDSAVYLCASSKISGTGFGELFFGSGTQLSVL.

This chain links TRBV5-1 with TRBJ2-3; 7 bases match TRBD2. The junction had 7 bases not matched to a gene; V was cut back by 4 bases and J by 5 bases. Looked up from germline, CDR1 is SGHRS and CDR2 is YFSETQ. This CDR3 has 14 amino acids. CDR3 nucleotides: TGCGCCAGCAGCGCCGCCGGGACTATAGATACGCAGTATTTT. Amino acids: CASSAAGTIDTQYF.

The chain carries TRBV11-2 and TRBJ1-2; possible D gene TRBD1, 5 bases. With 1 base removed from V and 4 bases from J, the gap between germline ends came to 10 bases. CDR1 is SGHAT and CDR2 is FQNNGV in the germline V gene. The CDR3 loop spans 14 amino acids. The CDR3 DNA reads TGTGCCAGCAGCTTAGTTGGGGGAGGCTATGGCTACACCTTC. It translates to CASSLVGGGYGYTF.

The rearrangement links TRBV19 to TRBJ1-1; D is uncertain. Between the trimmed V and J ends, which lost 3 bases and 1 base, there was a span of 6 bases. The CDR3 has 13 amino acids. Germline CDR1 LNHDA, CDR2 SQIVND (reference sequence). This CDR3 is CASSILRNTEAFF. For the CDR3, the DNA is TGTGCCAGTAGTATCTTGAGGAACACTGAAGCTTTCTTT.

V usage is TRBV10-2 and J usage is TRBJ2-2; possible D gene TRBD1, 5 bases. Germline loops: CDR1 WSHSY, CDR2 SAAADI. The CDR3 length is 14 residues. V was cut by 7 bases and J by 5 bases, with 14 bases left in between. CDR3 loop: CASTPQGRTGELFF. The CDR3 DNA sequence: TGCGCCAGCACTCCGCAGGGTAGGACCGGGGAGCTGTTTTTT.

Concerning this clone: This sample includes further DNA sequences coding for the same CDR3. V is TRBV19 and J is TRBJ2-1; D remains ambiguous. The CDR3 runs to 11 residues. CDR1 LNHDA and CDR2 SQIVND come from the germline V gene (reference sequence). The ends were cut back, 1 base at V and 9 bases at J, with 4 bases in the middle. CDR3 in DNA: TGTGCCAGTAGTATAGGCGGTGAGCAGTTCTTC. Its protein product is CASSIGGEQFF.

The genes are TRBV27 and TRBJ1-5; 11 positions match TRBD1. The CDR3 covers 16 residues. CDR1 is MNHEY and CDR2 is SMNVEV in the germline V gene (reference sequence). The V and J ends lost 3 bases and 7 bases, in that order; junction bases with no gene match: 8. This chain's CDR3 is CASSFIKDRGHQPQHF. The CDR3 DNA reads TGTGCCAGCAGTTTTATTAAGGACAGGGGGCACCAGCCCCAGCATTTT.

This CDR3 reads CASSFGGVTEAFF. DNA for the CDR3: TGTGCCAGCAGTTTCGGAGGTGTTACTGAAGCTTTCTTT. The V call is TRBV27, the J call TRBJ1-1, with unresolved D. The germline gives CDR1 MNHEY, CDR2 SMNVEV (reference sequence). V was cut by 3 bases and J by 5 bases, with 10 bases left in between. This CDR3 has 13 residues.

This clone was counted once. V gene TRBV11-3 combines with J gene TRBJ2-2; 8 bases match TRBD1. This CDR3 has 15 residues. Germline V gene data show CDR1 as SGHNT and CDR2 as YENEEA. The V segment lost 5 bases and the J segment 1 base; nucleotides outside the gene matches: 3. For the CDR3, the DNA is TGTGCCAGCAGCCAAGGGACAGGGAACACCGGGGAGCTGTTTTTT. This translates into CASSQGTGNTGELFF.

A word on this clone: The same CDR3 also results from other DNA sequences found in this sample. The chain uses TRBV28 and TRBJ1-5; possibly TRBD1 for D (5 bases). This CDR3 has 14 amino acids. V lost 1 base and J 2 bases, leaving 6 bases between the germline ends. The germline V gene encodes CDR1 MDHEN and CDR2 SYDVKM. In nucleotides, the CDR3 is TGTGCCAGCAGTTTATTCAGGGGCAATCAGCCCCAGCATTTT. Translation: CASSLFRGNQPQHF.

This chain uses TRBV10-2 with TRBJ1-5; the match to TRBD1 covers 8 bases. This CDR3 has 14 residues. The germline CDR1 and CDR2 sequences are WSHSY and SAAADI. The V gene end was trimmed by 6 bases and the J gene end by 3 bases; junction bases not matched to a gene: 4. The CDR3 DNA follows: TGCGCCAGCAGCGTGACAGGGGACAATCAGCCCCAGCATTTT. Translation gives CASSVTGDNQPQHF.

The chain recombines TRBV10-1 with TRBJ2-3; 9 bases fit TRBD1. V shed 5 bases and J 1 base; nucleotides not matched to a gene: 4. Germline V gene data show CDR1 as WNHNN and CDR2 as SYGVQD (reference sequence). This CDR3 is built from 15 residues. The CDR3 coding sequence is TGCGCCAGCAGTAGGGACAGGGATCGCACAGATACGCAGTATTTT. Encoded protein: CASSRDRDRTDTQYF.

This clone was recorded a few times. This sequence joins TRBV27 and TRBJ1-1, with 10 nucleotides matching TRBD1. J was trimmed by 0 bases and V by 7 bases; bases with no gene match: 14. The CDR3 has 18 amino acids. Per the germline V gene, CDR1 is MNHEY and CDR2 is SMNVEV (reference sequence). The CDR3 is CASIQFLGGTGVNTEAFF. Written as DNA, the CDR3 is TGTGCCAGCATCCAATTCCTCGGGGGGACAGGGGTGAACACTGAAGCTTTCTTT.

This CDR3 is CASSLDSPGNNIQYF. The CDR3 nucleotides read TGCGCCAGCAGCTTGGATTCGCCAGGGAACAACATTCAGTACTTC. The chain uses TRBV5-1 and TRBJ2-4; possible D gene TRBD1, 5 bases. The CDR3 is 15 amino acids. V dropped 0 bases and J dropped 7 bases, with 14 bases sitting between them. CDR1 and CDR2 (germline): SGHRS, YFSETQ.

The V gene is TRBV5-4, the J gene TRBJ2-1; 10 nucleotides agree with TRBD2. The CDR3 is 15 residues long. The V segment lost 5 bases and the J segment 7 bases; nucleotides outside the gene matches: 9. Germline V gene sequence: CDR1 SGHNT, CDR2 YYREEE (reference sequence). Here the CDR3 DNA reads TGTGCCAGCAGGTCCCTAGCGGGAGTGCGAAATGAGCAGTTCTTC. Amino acids: CASRSLAGVRNEQFF.

The J gene is TRBJ2-1, the V gene TRBV5-1; D uncertain. V dropped 4 bases and J dropped 9 bases, with 17 bases sitting between them. CDR1 is SGHRS and CDR2 is YFSETQ in the germline V gene. The CDR3 is 14 amino acids. The CDR3: CASSRHDASTEQFF. Written as DNA, the CDR3 is TGCGCCAGCAGCAGACACGATGCGTCGACTGAGCAGTTCTTC. The full variable domain, rest sourced from reference TRBV5-1 and TRBJ2-1, is KAGVTQTPRYLIKTRGQQVTLSCSPISGHRSVSWYQQTPGQGLQFLFEYFSETQRNKGNFPGRFSGRQFSNSRSEMNVSTLELGDSALYLCASSRHDASTEQFFGPGTRLTVL.

This CDR3 reads CASRLGRLAGSKQFF. CDR3 nucleotide sequence: TGCGCCAGCAGGTTGGGGCGACTAGCGGGGTCTAAGCAGTTCTTC. V gene TRBV10-2 combines with J gene TRBJ2-1; TRBD2 agrees at 11 bases. Germline loops: CDR1 WSHSY, CDR2 SAAADI. The CDR3 spans 15 residues. The ends lost 6 bases at V and 11 bases at J; junction bases unmatched: 12.